These 8 T cell receptor beta chains came from one sample sequenced in a study of T cells in Graves' hyperthyroidism and ophthalmopathy (dated by TCRdb to about 2019). Libraries were built with multiplex PCR. Sequencing relied on an Illumina HiSeq 2000. The TCR beta CDR3 regions were amplified from the RNA transcripts. For the first round of RT-PCR on the TCR CDR3, the HTBI primer set was used together with the Qiagen OneStep RT-PCR kit. TCRdb trimmed the raw reads at Q25, called clones with MiXCR and kept productive beta chains. Rows with one shared CDR3 protein collapse into an entry with the most common genes and DNA. In this sample the table shows 600,000 to 650,000 distinct CDR3 sequences, less than 25% of which occur a single time. Together, the top ten hold around a third of the sample. Specimen: blood. These receptors were taken from a man aged 25 to 45 with Graves' ophthalmopathy.

This clonotype was found a few times. CDR3 sequence reads: CASSSGGTAKNIQYF. The CDR3 nucleotides are TGCGCCAGCAGCAGCGGGGGGACAGCCAAAAACATTCAGTACTTC. The chain recombines TRBV5-1 with TRBJ2-4, with 9 positions matching TRBD2. Germline lookup yields CDR1 SGHRS and CDR2 YFSETQ. This CDR3 spans 15 amino acids. J was trimmed by 0 bases and V by 4 bases; bases with no gene match: 2. Using reference TRBV5-1 and TRBJ2-4 for the parts outside the CDR3, the full variable domain is KAGVTQTPRYLIKTRGQQVTLSCSPISGHRSVSWYQQTPGQGLQFLFEYFSETQRNKGNFPGRFSGRQFSNSRSEMNVSTLELGDSALYLCASSSGGTAKNIQYFGAGTRLSVL.

This chain connects TRBV19 to TRBJ2-7; D is ambiguous. Germline values: CDR1 LNHDA, CDR2 SQIVND (reference sequence). Trimming removed 3 bases at V and 5 bases at J, with 8 bases between. CDR3 length equals 12 residues. The CDR3: CASSIHGDEQYF. CDR3 DNA sequence: TGTGCCAGTAGTATCCATGGTGACGAGCAGTACTTC.

This rearrangement joins TRBV2 to TRBJ2-5; maybe TRBD2 (6 bases). There are 12 residues in the CDR3. Between the trimmed V and J ends, which lost 5 bases and 9 bases, there was a span of 13 bases. The germline CDR1 and CDR2 sequences are SNHLY and FYNNEI. CDR3: CASSRLVAAQYF. As DNA, the CDR3 is TGTGCCAGCAGTAGACTAGTTGCGGCCCAGTACTTC.

The rearrangement links TRBV10-3 to TRBJ2-7; D may be TRBD1 (6 bases). This CDR3 region has 13 residues. Germline CDR1 is ENHRY and CDR2 is SYGVKD. V lost 4 bases and J lost 0, with 7 bases in between. This CDR3 reads CAISGTASYEQYF. CDR3 DNA: TGTGCCATCAGTGGGACAGCCTCCTACGAGCAGTACTTC.

J is TRBJ2-5 and V is TRBV9; unclear D gene. V lost 0 bases to trimming and J lost 1 base, with 7 bases between them. The germline CDR1 and CDR2 sequences are SGDLS and YYNGEE. The CDR3 is made up of 14 amino acids. The CDR3 bases are TGTGCCAGCAGCGTAGGGGCGTCCCAAGAGACCCAGTACTTC. Amino acids: CASSVGASQETQYF.

The chain is built from TRBV7-9 and TRBJ2-3; a weak D match, TRBD2 (7 bases). The CDR3 runs 15 residues. Germline-derived CDR1 and CDR2 are SEHNR and FQNEAQ (reference sequence). Trimming stripped 5 bases from V and 4 bases from J, with 16 bases between. The CDR3 sequence is CASSPRRGGADTQYF. The CDR3 DNA reads TGTGCCAGCAGCCCCAGGAGGGGGGGCGCAGATACGCAGTATTTT.

This rearrangement joins TRBV18 to TRBJ2-7, with 8 bases identical to TRBD1. Germline V gives CDR1 KGHSH, CDR2 LQKENI. The V gene end was trimmed by 3 bases and the J gene end by 6 bases; junction bases not matched to a gene: 7. The CDR3 loop spans 14 amino acids. The CDR3 reads CASSPRQGSGEQYF. The DNA of the CDR3 is TGTGCCAGCTCACCGAGACAGGGGTCGGGCGAGCAGTACTTC.

Here the CDR3 reads CAITIGEFYEQYF. The CDR3 bases are TGTGCCATCACCATCGGAGAGTTCTACGAGCAGTACTTC. The chain is built from TRBV10-3 and TRBJ2-7; D unresolved. Looked up from germline, CDR1 is ENHRY and CDR2 is SYGVKD. V was pared by 7 bases and J by 3 bases, with 13 bases between. This CDR3 is 13 amino acids long.